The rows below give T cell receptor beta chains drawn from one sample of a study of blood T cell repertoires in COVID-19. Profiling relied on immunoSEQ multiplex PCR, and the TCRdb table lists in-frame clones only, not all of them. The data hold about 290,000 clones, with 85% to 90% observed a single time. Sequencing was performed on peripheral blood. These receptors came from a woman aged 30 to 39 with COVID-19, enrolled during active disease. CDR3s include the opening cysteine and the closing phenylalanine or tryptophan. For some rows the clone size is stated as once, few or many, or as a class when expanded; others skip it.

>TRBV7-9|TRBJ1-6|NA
CASSSSSNSPLHF
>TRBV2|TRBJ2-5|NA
CASKEGLAGSTQYF
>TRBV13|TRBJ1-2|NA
CASSFQGNYGYTF
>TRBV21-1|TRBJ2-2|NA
CASSKVEGLATGELFF
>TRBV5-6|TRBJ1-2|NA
CASSLPGYGTSGYTF
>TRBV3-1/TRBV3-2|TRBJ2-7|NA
CASSQEGSSYEQYF
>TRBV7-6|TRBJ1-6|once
CASSFQGNSPLHF
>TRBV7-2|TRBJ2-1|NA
CASSLGPGEAYNEQFF
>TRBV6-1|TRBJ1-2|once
CASSESQGYGYTF
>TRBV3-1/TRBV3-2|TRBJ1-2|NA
CASRGGQGNNYGYTF
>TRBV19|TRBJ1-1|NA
CASRYTDGPGTEAFF
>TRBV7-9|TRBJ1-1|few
CASSLDGGPTEAFF
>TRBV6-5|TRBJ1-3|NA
CASRQSSGNTIYF
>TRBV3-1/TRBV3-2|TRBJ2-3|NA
CASSPTAIGGGVTDTQYF
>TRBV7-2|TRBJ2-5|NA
CASSLVGGGPQETQYF
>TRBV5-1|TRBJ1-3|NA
CASSFRGGSSGNTIYF
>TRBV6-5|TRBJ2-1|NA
CASGERGSYNEQFF
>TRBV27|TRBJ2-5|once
CATADRRSFQETQYF
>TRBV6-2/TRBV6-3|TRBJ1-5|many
CASSQGYSNQPQHF
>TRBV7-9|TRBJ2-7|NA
CASSYDRAEQYF
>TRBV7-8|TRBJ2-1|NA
CAGSLALAGGTWNEQFF
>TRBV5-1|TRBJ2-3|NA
CASSLEPTTDTQYF
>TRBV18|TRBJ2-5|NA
CASSPAGIQETQYF